This T cell receptor beta chain was found in a study of T-cell reconstitution after alpha-beta-depleted transplantation in children. The V and J ends lost 8 bases and 4 bases, in that order; junction bases with no gene match: 6. The V gene's germline CDR1 is DFQATT and CDR2 SNEGSKA (reference sequence). This CDR3 comprises 14 residues. As it was prepared, the TCRbeta library received unique molecular identifiers. TCRdb reprocessed the PCR reads via MiXCR and lists one record per CDR3 protein. The table lists approximately 420,000 distinct CDR3 sequences, 11% of them singletons, with 5% to 6.5% in the top ten. This clonotype was counted between two and nine times.

Here the sequenced sample was PBMCs from the stem cell graft donor, taken from the stem cell graft. The chain combines TRBV20-1 with TRBJ2-3; TRBD2 matches at 13 bases. This TCR was sampled from a human donor who donated a stem cell graft to a child with acute myeloid leukemia. CDR3 loop: CSLRLAGGSDTQYF. The CDR3 coding sequence is TGCAGTCTCCGACTAGCGGGGGGCTCAGATACGCAGTATTTT.